The text below deals with one T cell receptor (beta chain). Its binding antigen is unknown. Within one base of it there is no much larger clone, and no base qualities were kept. Libraries were prepared through the immunoSEQ multiplex PCR assay. The source is immuneACCESS, and TCRdb retained only in-frame sequences with V and J called. Part of the clones is not carried over; for the studies checked, unresolved V genes explain less than half of this, and the remainder is unexplained. For this sample there are over 55,000 clones; about 90% appear just once. The top ten hold around 3% of the sample. There are 13 amino acids in the CDR3, from cysteine to phenylalanine inclusive. Only CDR3 DNA is held: 39 bases, read in frame from base 1. CDR1 and CDR2, looked up from the germline V gene, are SGHTA and FQGNSA. Cut back by 5 bases and 4 bases, the V and J ends lie 11 bases apart. This sample stems from a study of T cells after somatic rescue of genetic block (dated by TCRdb to 2020 to 2021). Broadly, across the study: What the study looked at was long-term robustness, specifically in a T-cell system that came about through somatic rescue of a genetic block in T-cell development.

The V gene is TRBV7-2 and the J gene is TRBJ1-2, with TRBD1 tentatively as D gene (6 bases match). The sample was peripheral blood mononuclear cells (PBMCs). The TCR sequence derives from a man in his forties. CDR3 reads: CASSDSQGYGYTF. The nucleotide sequence reads TGTGCCAGCAGCGATTCACAGGGCTATGGCTACACCTTC.